These T cell receptor beta chains were read from a single sample in a study of cytomegalovirus exposure and HLA in healthy donors. Profiled with immunoSEQ multiplex PCR; TCRdb holds only in-frame clones, not every one. The data contain under 150,000 clones, 80% of them singletons. The sequencing sample was made of PBMCs. These receptors all come from a man aged 25-45 years in good health and CMV-seronegative. CDR3s include the opening cysteine and the closing phenylalanine or tryptophan. Fields, in order: clone size, V gene, CDR3 length, J gene, D gene, CDR3 DNA, CDR3 protein. The D gene is left open where the match is weak. Only part of the rows carry a size: once, few, many, or a class if the clone is expanded.

-	TRBV5-1	14	TRBJ2-7	-	TGCGCCAGCAGCCCCGGACTAGGGGGGTACGAGCAGTACTTC	CASSPGLGGYEQYF
-	TRBV23-1	14	TRBJ2-7	TRBD1	TGCGCCAGCAGTTACAGACAGGGAACCTACGAGCAGTACTTC	CASSYRQGTYEQYF
few	TRBV5-4	16	TRBJ2-3	TRBD2	TGTGCCAGCAGCCTAAGACTAGCGGGATCCACAGATACGCAGTATTTT	CASSLRLAGSTDTQYF
few	TRBV6-6	14	TRBJ2-7	-	TGTGCCAGCAGCCAGACGGGACTCAGCTACGAGCAGTACTTC	CASSQTGLSYEQYF
-	TRBV4-1	20	TRBJ2-5	TRBD1	TGCGCCAGCAGCCAAGATAGAGCTGGACAGGAGTTCCTCTACCAAGAGACCCAGTACTTC	CASSQDRAGQEFLYQETQYF
-	TRBV2	12	TRBJ2-3	-	TGTGCCAGTCTAGGGGGGGGGTATCCGCAGTATTTT	CASLGGGYPQYF
-	TRBV7-9	13	TRBJ2-5	-	TGTGCCAGCAGCTTAGAGCTAGCGCTGTATCAGTACTTC	CASSLELALYQYF
-	TRBV4-1	16	TRBJ1-5	-	TGCGCCAGCAGCCAAGGAACCGGCTATAGCAATCAGCCCCAGAATTTT	CASSQGTGYSNQPQNF
few	TRBV15	13	TRBJ2-7	-	TGTGCCACCAGCAGCTTTTCGTCTTACGAGCAGTACTTC	CATSSFSSYEQYF
-	TRBV18	17	TRBJ2-6	TRBD1	TGTGCCAGCTCCCAGACAGGGGAAAGCTCTGGGGCCAACGTCCTGACTTTC	CASSQTGESSGANVLTF
once	TRBV7-2	15	TRBJ2-1	TRBD2	TGTGCCAGCAGCTTAGTTACTAGCGGGCTGAATGAGCAGTTCTTC	CASSLVTSGLNEQFF